There are many counts of the clone carrying this TCR beta chain. These data are taken from a study of human T cells and chemical hapten exposure. At the level of the study: A 2 cm by 2 cm inner upper arm patch received 2% DPC for sensitization.

What the library attached to individual cDNA molecules were unique molecular identifiers. Authors' processing steps: Per sample, the median was about 88,000 TCRs, with values from about 24,000 to 680,000. TCRdb reprocessed the RACE reads with MiXCR, giving one entry per CDR3 protein. None of the V and J calls come from the authors' own analysis; TCRdb made them. This sample yields nearly 95,000 distinct CDR3 sequences, of which about 11% are seen a single time; roughly 2.3% belongs to the top ten. Time point noted: patch test 2, 6 weeks after DPC sensitization. Treatment noted: therapeutic diphenylcyclopropenone sensitization with weekly scalp DPC. Someone pulled total RNA out of unfractionated whole blood. The V gene's germline CDR1 is DFQATT and CDR2 SNEGSKA (reference sequence). The CDR3 runs 17 residues. V shed 0 bases, J shed 4 bases, and the junction held 9 bases outside the gene matches.

V usage is TRBV20-1 and J usage is TRBJ2-3; TRBD2 aligns across 11 bases. The starting material was whole blood, obtained in connection with sensitization to the hapten diphenylcyclopropenone (DPC). The source of this sequence is a man aged 40-49 years with alopecia areata. Some clones in this sample may be carry-over from other donors' samples. The CDR3 reads CSARDLSLAGGPDTQYF. The CDR3 DNA is TGCAGTGCTAGAGATCTCAGTTTAGCGGGAGGGCCAGATACGCAGTATTTT.